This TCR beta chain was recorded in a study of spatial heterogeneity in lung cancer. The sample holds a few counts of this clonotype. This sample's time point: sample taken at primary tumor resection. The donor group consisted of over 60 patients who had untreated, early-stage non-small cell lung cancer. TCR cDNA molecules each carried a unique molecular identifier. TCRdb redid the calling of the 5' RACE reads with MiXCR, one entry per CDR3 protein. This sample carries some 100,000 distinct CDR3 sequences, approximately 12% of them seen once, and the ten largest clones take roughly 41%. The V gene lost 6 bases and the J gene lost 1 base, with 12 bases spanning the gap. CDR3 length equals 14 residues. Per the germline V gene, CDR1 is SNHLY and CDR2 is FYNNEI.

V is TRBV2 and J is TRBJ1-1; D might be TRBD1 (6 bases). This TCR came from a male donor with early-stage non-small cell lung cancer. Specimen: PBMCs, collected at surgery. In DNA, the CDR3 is TGTGCCAGCAGGATTAAACAGGGGAACACTGAAGCTTTCTTT. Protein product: CASRIKQGNTEAFF. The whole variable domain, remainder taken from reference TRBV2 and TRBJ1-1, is EPEVTQTPSHQVTQMGQEVILRCVPISNHLYFYWYRQILGQKVEFLVSFYNNEISEKSEIFDDQFSVERPDGSNFTLKIRSTKLEDSAMYFCASRIKQGNTEAFFGQGTRLTVV.